These 3 T cell receptor beta chains originate from one sample sequenced in a study of blood T cell repertoires in COVID-19. Clones were read by immunoSEQ multiplex PCR, and TCRdb kept only the in-frame ones, dropping some. The sample holds over 100,000 clones, roughly 83% seen once. Sequenced input: peripheral blood. The receptor set was obtained from an older woman with acute or convalescent COVID-19.

The rearrangement uses TRBV2 and TRBJ2-2, with 8 bases fitting TRBD1. Trimming removed 6 bases from V and 6 bases from J; junction bases left unmatched: 6. The CDR3 sequence is 14 residues long. The germline gives CDR1 SNHLY, CDR2 FYNNEI. This chain's CDR3 is CASRETGASGELFF. CDR3 sequence (DNA): TGTGCCAGCAGAGAGACAGGGGCTTCCGGGGAGCTGTTTTTT.

CDR3 sequence: CASSQPGQGLYGYTF. In nucleotides, the CDR3 is TGCGCCAGCAGTCAACCAGGACAGGGTCTCTATGGCTACACCTTC. The genes are TRBV23-1 and TRBJ1-2, with 8 bases that match TRBD1. TRBV23-1 is noted as an ORF with a role that remains uncertain. This CDR3 is built from 15 residues. V lost 2 bases to trimming and J lost 4 bases; unmatched junction nucleotides: 6.

V usage is TRBV27 and J usage is TRBJ2-2; possibly TRBD2 for D (5 bases). The CDR3 consists of 14 residues. The V end lost 2 bases, the J end lost 6 bases, and 10 bases lay between the germline ends. Germline V gene sequence: CDR1 MNHEY, CDR2 SMNVEV (reference sequence). The CDR3 spells CASSLGPGSGELFF. DNA for the CDR3: TGTGCCAGCAGTTTAGGTCCGGGATCCGGGGAGCTGTTTTTT.